This passage covers 14 T cell receptor beta chains from one sample sequenced in a study of T cells in Graves' hyperthyroidism and ophthalmopathy. Template material for amplifying TCR beta CDR3 regions consisted of RNA transcripts. TCR CDR3 regions were first amplified by RT-PCR with HTBI primers. TCRdb independently ran MiXCR on the multiplex PCR reads; one entry per CDR3 protein. Among under 350,000 distinct CDR3 sequences listed, 15% to 20% were seen once. Specimen: blood. Source of these receptors: a woman between 50 and 59 years old with Graves' hyperthyroidism.

The V and J genes are TRBV20-1 and TRBJ2-1, with 9 bases lining up with TRBD2. CDR3 length equals 16 residues. Germline CDR1 DFQATT, CDR2 SNEGSKA (reference sequence). With V trimmed by 1 base and J by 6 bases, 10 bases remained unmatched. The CDR3 loop is CSARVLRGGLINEQFF. Here the CDR3 DNA reads TGCAGTGCTAGAGTACTGCGGGGGGGCCTAATCAATGAGCAGTTCTTC.

The CDR3 reads CASSYAPSSGGSSGELFF. The CDR3 DNA reads as TGCGCCAGCAGCTATGCCCCGTCTAGCGGGGGTTCTTCCGGGGAGCTGTTTTTT. This chain links TRBV4-1 with TRBJ2-2; 10 nucleotides match TRBD2. Germline CDR1 MGHRA, CDR2 YSYEKL. With V trimmed by 5 bases and J by 6 bases, 15 bases remained unmatched. The CDR3 covers 18 residues.

This clonotype was detected ten times or more. The CDR3 bases are TGTGCCGGCACTAGCGGGAGCTCAGATACGCAGTATTTT. Its translation: CAGTSGSSDTQYF. The rearrangement links TRBV30 to TRBJ2-3; TRBD2 agrees at 11 bases. Losses at the gene ends were 8 bases for V and 4 bases for J; bases not matched to a gene: 5. Germline V lookup: CDR1 GTSNPN, CDR2 SVGIG (reference sequence). CDR3 length: 13 amino acids.

The genes are TRBV5-4 and TRBJ2-1; D is ambiguous. The ends were cut back, 1 base at V and 6 bases at J, with 8 bases in the middle. Germline loops: CDR1 SGHNT, CDR2 YYREEE (reference sequence). This CDR3 comprises 13 residues. CDR3 sequence reads: CASSLIDGNEQFF. The CDR3 region has the DNA TGTGCCAGCAGCTTGATCGACGGCAATGAGCAGTTCTTC. The variable domain in full, with the rest retrieved from reference TRBV5-4 and TRBJ2-1, is ETGVTQSPTHLIKTRGQQVTLRCSSQSGHNTVSWYQQALGQGPQFIFQYYREEENGRGNFPPRFSGLQFPNYSSELNVNALELDDSALYLCASSLIDGNEQFFGPGTRLTVL.

This clonotype was seen ten or more times. The genes are TRBV13 and TRBJ2-3; the D is unclear. This CDR3 is built from 13 residues. The V gene lost 5 bases and the J gene lost 2 bases, with 8 bases spanning the gap. Germline V lookup: CDR1 PRHDT, CDR2 FYEKMQ (reference sequence). The CDR3 region is CASSPPATDTQYF. CDR3 DNA: TGTGCCAGCAGCCCCCCGGCCACAGATACGCAGTATTTT.

J is TRBJ2-1 and V is TRBV6-2 or TRBV6-3; 15 bases are shared with TRBD2. Trimming cost V 7 bases and J 4 bases; bases outside gene matches: 11. Germline assignment: CDR1 MNHEY and CDR2 SVGEGT. This CDR3 has 18 amino acids. CDR3 in amino acids: CASNLPGLAGGNYNEQFF. The DNA of the CDR3 is TGTGCCAGCAATCTACCGGGACTAGCGGGAGGAAATTACAATGAGCAGTTCTTC.

Many counts were recorded for this clonotype. The chain has TRBV18 and TRBJ2-1, with 10 positions matching TRBD2. Germline V lookup: CDR1 KGHSH, CDR2 LQKENI. The CDR3 runs to 18 residues. The ends lost 0 bases at V and 4 bases at J; junction bases unmatched: 9. CDR3 amino acids: CASSPPQQAGGMYNEQFF. Written as DNA, the CDR3 is TGTGCCAGCTCACCACCACAGCAAGCGGGAGGGATGTACAATGAGCAGTTCTTC. Supplemented by reference TRBV18 and TRBJ2-1, the full variable domain reads NAGVMQNPRHLVRRRGQEARLRCSPMKGHSHVYWYRQLPEEGLKFMVYLQKENIIDESGMPKERFSAEFPKEGPSILRIQQVVRGDSAAYFCASSPPQQAGGMYNEQFFGPGTRLTVL.

This clonotype was recorded at least ten times. The CDR3 DNA reads TGTGCCAGCAGTGAAGTCCAATCCGGGACGGTGAACACCGGGGAGCTGTTTTTT. Its translation is CASSEVQSGTVNTGELFF. The chain links TRBV2 to TRBJ2-2; D might be TRBD1 or TRBD2, each matching 5 bases. V was cut by 1 base and J by 1 base, with 16 bases left in between. This CDR3 is built from 18 residues. CDR1 and CDR2 from the germline V gene are SNHLY and FYNNEI.

The chain has TRBV4-1 and TRBJ2-2; 9 nucleotides line up with TRBD1. CDR1 and CDR2 from the germline V gene are MGHRA and YSYEKL. The ends lost 5 bases at V and 6 bases at J; junction bases unmatched: 10. The CDR3 has 16 residues. The CDR3 region is CASSTGGTGKAGELFF. The CDR3 DNA is TGCGCCAGCAGCACCGGCGGGACAGGGAAGGCCGGGGAGCTGTTTTTT.

V gene TRBV7-3 combines with J gene TRBJ2-1; 13 positions match TRBD2. V shed 5 bases, J shed 10 bases, and the junction held 11 bases outside the gene matches. The CDR3 totals 16 residues. Germline V gives CDR1 SGHTA, CDR2 FQGTGA. As DNA, the CDR3 is TGTGCCAGCAGCCCTAAGACTAGCGGGGGGCCGGCCGAGCAGTTCTTC. It translates to CASSPKTSGGPAEQFF.

The chain is built from TRBV5-6 and TRBJ2-3, with 9 bases matching TRBD1. Germline CDR1 reads SGHDT; CDR2 reads YYEEEE. After removal of 1 base from V and 4 bases from J, the junction contained 7 bases not matched to a gene. The CDR3 is 16 amino acids. The CDR3: CASSLRFRTGADTQYF. DNA for the CDR3: TGTGCCAGCAGCTTGAGGTTTAGGACAGGGGCAGATACGCAGTATTTT.

This clonotype turned up a few times. The chain is built from TRBV28 and TRBJ2-1, with D perhaps being TRBD1 or TRBD2 (5 bases each). V was pared by 2 bases and J by 1 base, with 12 bases between. CDR3 length equals 16 residues. The V gene's germline CDR1 is MDHEN and CDR2 SYDVKM. As DNA, the CDR3 is TGTGCCAGCAGTTTACAGTTCGGGACGTCCTACAATGAGCAGTTCTTC. Translating it yields CASSLQFGTSYNEQFF.

V is TRBV5-1 and J is TRBJ2-1; D is possibly TRBD1 or TRBD2 (5 bases each). This CDR3 contains 15 residues. V was trimmed by 4 bases and J by 3 bases, leaving 14 bases between them. Germline lookup yields CDR1 SGHRS and CDR2 YFSETQ. The CDR3 DNA follows: TGCGCCAGCAGCCGGGACCCCGAAAACTACAATGAGCAGTTCTTC. Translated, it gives CASSRDPENYNEQFF.

This clonotype was observed at least ten times. The genes are TRBV6-5 and TRBJ1-2; D call uncertain. Germline V gene data show CDR1 as MNHEY and CDR2 as SVGAGI. Trimming pared 0 bases from V and 6 bases from J, leaving 11 bases between. This CDR3 has 14 residues. This CDR3 is CASSYSTKPDGYTF. The CDR3 DNA reads as TGTGCCAGCAGTTACTCGACCAAGCCGGATGGCTACACCTTC.